The sequence of this T cell receptor (beta chain) was determined in a study of blood T cell repertoires in COVID-19. Study overall: Acute and convalescent COVID-19 samples came from the United States, Italy and Spain. PBMCs, B-cell-depleted T cells, or T cells were the source of the cDNA or gDNA that made up the material.

Per the original methods: For nucleated cells, counts were estimated from reference gene primer amplification. The method was immunoSEQ multiplex PCR; TCRdb's version includes in-frame clones alone and lacks a portion of them. The V and J calls and clone size come from that table; D and trimming were worked out from the DNA. The repertoire holds some 170,000 clones, with more than 80% as singletons. The CDR3 consists of 14 residues. Germline trimming cut 4 bases from V and 2 bases from J; bases unmatched to any gene: 3. CDR1 SGHDN and CDR2 FVKESK come from the germline V gene. This clonotype was sampled from a human donor in a cohort sampled during active COVID-19. The sequenced material came from peripheral blood. The V gene is TRBV14, the J gene TRBJ2-3; TRBD2 agrees at 7 bases. CDR3 amino acids: CASSPAGVTDTQYF. The CDR3 DNA reads as TGTGCCAGCAGCCCGGCGGGGGTCACAGATACGCAGTATTTT.